This TCR beta chain was sequenced during a study of shared clonotypes between healthy human individuals (dated by TCRdb to between 2020 and 2021). In the study overall: The cohort comprised a couple of women and a few men aged 18 to 49 years. Between about 0.85 and 8.9 billion PBMCs per donor were obtained by leukapheresis. To increase sequencing depth and limit assay-specific biases, TCR repertoire library preparation and sequencing were carried out by different laboratories using diverse techniques. To estimate repertoire size and how much clonotypes are shared between individuals, the study performed deep sequencing of blood TCR repertoires from five healthy adults. For each donor, three plates each were used for CD4 naive and CD4 memory, two plates were used for CD8 naive, and one plate was used for CD8 memory.

Using the deep immunoSEQ assay, TCR CDR3 regions were amplified from genomic DNA by multiplex PCR. Extracted genomic DNA from each cell subset was distributed evenly across all wells of several immunoSEQ 96-well plates, and each plate was treated as a replicate. For sorted subsets, approximately 0.2 ug of genomic DNA, equivalent to around 29,000 T cell genomes, went into each replicate PCR. The purified libraries were quantified using a Qubit 3.0 fluorometer, sized with a Bioanalyzer 2100, and then quantified again using the KAPA Library Quantification kit. Each immunoSEQ 96-well plate was sequenced on its own single-read 150-cycle Illumina NextSeq 550 flow cell. The study's own analysis went as follows. Because the immunoSEQ output held only junctional sequences and lacked quality scores, the filtering could not match the filtering applied to full-length reads. To assign V/J genes and CDR3, sequences were annotated using PyIR, a Python wrapper for IgBLAST v1.9, with IMGT germline references. Reads were filtered out if the reads had weak V/J assignments (E-value above 1e-6), no CDR3, stop codons, out-of-frame junctions, or ambiguous translated residues. V3J clonotypes were defined as sequences sharing the same inferred V gene, J gene, and CDR3 amino acid sequence. To compute the percentage overlap between repertoires, the number of shared unique clonotypes was divided by the size of the smaller repertoire. Three approaches were used to assess repertoire richness: RTK rarefaction, the Chao1 estimator, and Recon v2.1 estimates of unobserved clonotypes. Generation probabilities for all TCRbeta clonotypes obtained by the gDNA method from four donors were computed using OLGA. Entries here come from immuneACCESS through TCRdb and include only in-frame sequences with V and J called. Some clones fail to appear in such tables; in the studies checked, an unresolved V gene covers under half of the shortfall, and the cause of the remainder is unknown. For V, J and clone size, that table is used; D and trimming come from the DNA. This sample has about 2 million clones in its table, and approximately 94% of those were observed once. The top ten clonotypes cover 1% to 1.5% of the sample.

Points on this clone: No cognate antigen has been identified for it. Per-base quality was not reported, and no clone a single base away is much larger than it.

CD8 naive samples consisted of CD45RO-negative cells that were positively selected for CCR7, yielding a CD45RA+CCR7+ population without TemRA cells. Healthy HIV-negative adults with no recently reported acute infections or vaccinations were included as donors. Only Caucasian adults living in Nashville, Tennessee, USA were represented among the donors. Blood was collected by leukapheresis, and PBMCs were isolated by Ficoll-Histopaque density gradient centrifugation and then cryopreserved in liquid nitrogen vapor phase. Purity and quantity of every magnetically sorted T cell population were checked by analytical flow cytometry. Genomic DNA was isolated from each sorted fraction and quantified by UV absorbance on a Nanodrop 2000c. General findings and caveats noted by the study authors: Estimated clonotype richness was generally larger for naive than for memory subsets. Sampling was restricted to blood, and TCR repertoires in tissues likely differ from the TCR repertoires found in blood. Clonotypes shared by all four sorted-subset donors showed higher generation probabilities than non-shared clonotypes. Pairwise subsampling led to the expectation that sequencing depth would affect the degree of clonotype sharing among donors. Across four donors, approximately 4.9% of naive CD4, roughly 3.5% of naive CD8, about 2.3% of memory CD4, and under 0.45% of memory CD8 clonotypes were shared. The genetic and exposure-history diversity represented was limited by the small number of donors. Rarefaction of sorted-subset datasets indicated incomplete sequencing despite the large sequencing depth.

The clonotype comes from a man younger than 35 in good health. Sequencing was performed on naive CD8+ T cells sorted from blood. The cell subset or site label, read with the paper, signifies: CD45RA+CCR7+.

The CDR3 protein sequence reads: CAISESSDRADTQYF. The DNA sequence follows: TGTGCCATCAGTGAGTCGTCGGACAGGGCAGATACGCAGTATTTT. The rearranged chain carries TRBV10-3 and TRBJ2-3, with 8 middle bases fitting TRBD1. From cysteine to phenylalanine, the CDR3 is 15 amino acids long. Only the CDR3 part of the read is kept: 45 bases, read in frame from the first base. CDR1 ENHRY and CDR2 SYGVKD are derived from the germline V gene. The junction shows trimming of 0 bases on V and 4 bases on J, and the gene matches do not reach 3 bases of it.